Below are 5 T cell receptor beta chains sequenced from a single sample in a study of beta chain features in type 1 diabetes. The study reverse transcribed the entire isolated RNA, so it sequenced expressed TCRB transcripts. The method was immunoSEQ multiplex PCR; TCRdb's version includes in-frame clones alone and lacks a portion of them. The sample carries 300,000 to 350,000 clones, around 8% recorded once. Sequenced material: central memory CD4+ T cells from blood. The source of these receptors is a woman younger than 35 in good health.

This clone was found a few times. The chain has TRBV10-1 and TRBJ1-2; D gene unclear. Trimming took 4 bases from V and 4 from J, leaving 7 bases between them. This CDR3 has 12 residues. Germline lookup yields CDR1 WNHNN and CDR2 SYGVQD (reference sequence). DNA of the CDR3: TGCGCCAGCAGTGGACAACCCTATGGCTACACCTTC. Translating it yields CASSGQPYGYTF.

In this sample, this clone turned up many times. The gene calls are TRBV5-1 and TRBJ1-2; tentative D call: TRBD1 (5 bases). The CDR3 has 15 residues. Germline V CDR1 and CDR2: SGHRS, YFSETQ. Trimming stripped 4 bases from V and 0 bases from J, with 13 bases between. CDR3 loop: CASSPGAGANYGYTF. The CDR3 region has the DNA TGCGCCAGCAGCCCCGGGGCAGGCGCTAACTATGGCTACACCTTC.

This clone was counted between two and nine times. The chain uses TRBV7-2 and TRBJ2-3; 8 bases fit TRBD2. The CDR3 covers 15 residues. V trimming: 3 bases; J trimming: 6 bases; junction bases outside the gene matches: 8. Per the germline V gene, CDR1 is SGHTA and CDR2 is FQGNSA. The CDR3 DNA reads TGTGCCAGCAGCTTTATGGCTAGCGGGTTGGATACGCAGTATTTT. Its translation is CASSFMASGLDTQYF.

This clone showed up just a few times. CDR3 sequence reads: CASSPYGGSGTDTQYF. The CDR3 DNA follows: TGTGCCAGCTCACCATACGGTGGGAGCGGCACAGATACGCAGTATTTT. V and J are TRBV18 and TRBJ2-3; possible D gene TRBD2, 5 bases. V lost 2 bases to trimming and J lost 1 base, with 13 bases between them. CDR1 is KGHSH, CDR2 LQKENI, per germline. The length of the CDR3 is 16 residues.

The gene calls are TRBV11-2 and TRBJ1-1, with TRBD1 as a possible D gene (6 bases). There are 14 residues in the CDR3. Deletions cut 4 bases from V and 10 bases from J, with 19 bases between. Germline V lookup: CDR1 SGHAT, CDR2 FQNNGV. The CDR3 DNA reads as TGTGCCAGCAGCTATGCGGGAGGCAGGGGTGTAGCTTTCTTT. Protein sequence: CASSYAGGRGVAFF.